A selection of T cell receptor beta chains follows, all from one sample in a study of T cell responses to AZD1222 COVID-19 vaccine. Produced via immunoSEQ multiplex PCR; TCRdb's table is partial and in-frame only. In the table there are just under 80,000 clones, 92% of which are singletons. Here the sequenced sample was peripheral blood, taken 28 days after the second AZD1222 dose. Receptors were obtained from an adult who received the AZD1222 COVID-19 vaccine. The CDR3 runs from the conserved cysteine through the conserved F or W. A D gene is named only where the DNA matches it firmly. Clone size appears in some rows only: once, few, many, or a class for an expanded clone.

CDR3 protein | CDR3 DNA | J gene | D gene | CDR3 length | clone size | V gene
CATQGLAGREQFF | TGTGCCACCCAGGGACTAGCGGGAAGGGAGCAGTTCTTC | TRBJ2-1 | TRBD2 | 13 | NA | TRBV19
CASSPASGREDEQYF | TGCGCCAGCAGCCCCGCTAGCGGGAGGGAGGACGAGCAGTACTTC | TRBJ2-7 | TRBD2 | 15 | NA | TRBV4-3
CASSPLFALDAANEQYF | TGTGCCAGCTCACCACTATTCGCCCTAGACGCCGCCAACGAGCAGTACTTC | TRBJ2-7 | NA | 17 | NA | TRBV18
CASRPTSLRETQYF | TGTGCCAGTAGACCGACTAGTCTCCGAGAGACCCAGTACTTC | TRBJ2-5 | NA | 14 | NA | TRBV19
CASSTELGPYGYTF | TGTGCCAGCAGCACGGAGTTGGGACCCTATGGCTACACCTTC | TRBJ1-2 | NA | 14 | NA | TRBV5-5
CASAGNTGELFF | TGTGCCAGTGCAGGTAACACCGGGGAGCTGTTTTTT | TRBJ2-2 | NA | 12 | NA | TRBV19
CASSLAPTQYNEQFF | TGTGCCAGCAGCTTAGCACCAACTCAATACAATGAGCAGTTCTTC | TRBJ2-1 | NA | 15 | NA | TRBV7-8
CASSGGQGNNSPLHF | TGTGCCAGCAGTGGGGGACAGGGGAATAATTCACCCCTCCACTTT | TRBJ1-6 | TRBD1 | 15 | NA | TRBV28
CASRRNRGVQSPQETQYF | TGTGCCAGCAGACGAAACAGGGGGGTCCAATCGCCCCAAGAGACCCAGTACTTC | TRBJ2-5 | TRBD1 | 18 | NA | TRBV2
CASSRGAYQETQYF | TGTGCCAGCAGTAGGGGGGCCTACCAAGAGACCCAGTACTTC | TRBJ2-5 | NA | 14 | NA | TRBV6-5
CASSLERGSASRTEAFF | TGTGCCAGCAGCTTAGAACGAGGTTCGGCCTCCCGAACTGAAGCTTTCTTT | TRBJ1-1 | NA | 17 | NA | TRBV13
CASSQDELTANEKLFF | TGTGCCAGCAGCCAAGATGAATTGACAGCGAATGAAAAACTGTTTTTT | TRBJ1-4 | NA | 16 | NA | TRBV14
CASRRRDQSSYEQYF | TGTGCCAGCAGACGCCGGGACCAAAGCTCCTACGAGCAGTACTTC | TRBJ2-7 | NA | 15 | few | TRBV7-9
CASSSGGSYEQYF | TGTGCCAGCAGTTCAGGGGGCTCCTACGAGCAGTACTTC | TRBJ2-7 | TRBD1 | 13 | NA | TRBV13
CASSSVISGGYTF | TGTGCCAGCAGTTCTGTGATCAGCGGGGGCTACACCTTC | TRBJ1-2 | NA | 13 | NA | TRBV28
CASSQMADSYEQYF | TGTGCCAGCAGCCAGATGGCAGACTCCTACGAGCAGTACTTC | TRBJ2-7 | NA | 14 | NA | TRBV3-1/TRBV3-2
CASSPGRDRVFEKLFF | TGTGCCAGCAGCCCTGGGCGGGACAGGGTTTTTGAAAAACTGTTTTTT | TRBJ1-4 | TRBD1 | 16 | NA | TRBV5-8
CASSFDDSGNTIYF | TGTGCCAGCAGCTTCGATGACTCTGGAAACACCATATATTTT | TRBJ1-3 | NA | 14 | NA | TRBV13
CASSIGETGNTIYF | TGTGCCAGTAGTATCGGTGAAACTGGAAACACCATATATTTT | TRBJ1-3 | NA | 14 | NA | TRBV19
CASSLLGPGTDTQYF | TGTGCCAGCAGCCTTCTAGGCCCTGGCACAGATACGCAGTATTTT | TRBJ2-3 | NA | 15 | NA | TRBV7-3
CASTAGGLPLAKNIQYF | TGTGCCAGCACCGCAGGGGGGCTACCCTTAGCCAAAAACATTCAGTACTTC | TRBJ2-4 | NA | 17 | NA | TRBV2
CASSQTSGREAYEQYF | TGTGCCAGCAGCCAGACTAGCGGGAGGGAGGCCTACGAGCAGTACTTC | TRBJ2-7 | TRBD2 | 16 | NA | TRBV25-1
CASSVTVTGELFF | TGTGCCAGCAGCGTGACAGTCACCGGGGAGCTGTTTTTT | TRBJ2-2 | NA | 13 | NA | TRBV9
CASSLLLGQAYEQYF | TGTGCCAGCAGCTTACTGTTGGGTCAGGCCTACGAGCAGTACTTC | TRBJ2-7 | NA | 15 | few | TRBV7-3
CSVEARDGLYGYTF | TGCAGCGTTGAAGCCCGGGACGGACTCTATGGCTACACCTTC | TRBJ1-2 | NA | 14 | NA | TRBV29-1
CASAETGVGNEQFF | TGTGCCAGCGCCGAAACAGGGGTCGGGAATGAGCAGTTCTTC | TRBJ2-1 | TRBD1 | 14 | NA | TRBV6-5
CASSRPRTGEGGYTF | TGTGCCAGCAGCCGCCCCCGAACCGGAGAGGGTGGCTACACCTTC | TRBJ1-2 | NA | 15 | NA | TRBV5-4
CSAEGQGTQYF | TGCAGTGCTGAGGGACAGGGAACGCAGTATTTT | TRBJ2-3 | TRBD1 | 11 | NA | TRBV20-1
CASSPKWGSTDTEAFF | TGTGCCAGTAGTCCTAAATGGGGCAGTACGGACACTGAAGCTTTCTTT | TRBJ1-1 | NA | 16 | NA | TRBV19
CASSRNLGPDTQYF | TGTGCCAGCAGCCGTAACTTAGGCCCAGATACGCAGTATTTT | TRBJ2-3 | NA | 14 | NA | TRBV14
CASSLGAYNEQFF | TGTGCCAGCAGCTTAGGGGCTTACAATGAGCAGTTCTTC | TRBJ2-1 | NA | 13 | NA | TRBV11-3
CASSPGTDSNQPQHF | TGTGCCAGCAGCCCCGGGACGGATAGCAATCAGCCCCAGCATTTT | TRBJ1-5 | NA | 15 | NA | TRBV5-8
CASSLAPLAGGDTGELFF | TGCGCCAGCAGCTTGGCCCCTTTGGCTGGAGGGGACACCGGGGAGCTGTTTTTT | TRBJ2-2 | NA | 18 | NA | TRBV5-1
CATSRDATSLTYEQYF | TGTGCCACCAGCAGAGATGCAACGTCCTTAACCTACGAGCAGTACTTC | TRBJ2-7 | NA | 16 | NA | TRBV15
CASSPSAPGHLNYEQYF | TGTGCCAGTAGTCCCTCCGCACCGGGACATCTGAACTACGAGCAGTACTTC | TRBJ2-7 | NA | 17 | NA | TRBV19
CASSIQVLGHGYTF | TGTGCCAGTAGTATACAGGTTCTAGGGCATGGCTACACCTTC | TRBJ1-2 | NA | 14 | once | TRBV19
CASSRGGTYMNTEAFF | TGTGCCAGCAGCCGAGGGGGGACCTACATGAACACTGAAGCTTTCTTT | TRBJ1-1 | NA | 16 | NA | TRBV28
CAIRGMEFNYGYTF | TGTGCCATCAGGGGTATGGAATTTAACTATGGCTACACCTTC | TRBJ1-2 | NA | 14 | NA | TRBV10-3
CASSISIGTGGLRYGYTF | TGTGCCAGTAGTATATCTATCGGGACGGGGGGTCTTCGGTATGGCTACACCTTC | TRBJ1-2 | NA | 18 | NA | TRBV19
CASSPVSLEANSPLHF | TGTGCCAGCTCACCAGTCAGCCTGGAAGCGAATTCACCCCTCCACTTT | TRBJ1-6 | NA | 16 | NA | TRBV18
CASSLAGTNTEAFF | TGTGCCAGCAGCTTAGCAGGGACGAACACTGAAGCTTTCTTT | TRBJ1-1 | NA | 14 | NA | TRBV7-8